Reported below is one T cell receptor beta chain. Its antigen is currently not known. Base quality data are lacking; no much larger clone is found one base away. The data stem from a study of CD8+ T cells in alopecia areata (dated by TCRdb to 2016 to 2019). In the study overall: The treated patients took part in an open-label pilot trial in which moderate-to-severe alopecia areata was treated with oral tofacitinib at 5 to 10 mg twice daily. Patients stayed on tofacitinib for 6 to 18 months and then had 6 months of follow-up off drug so that delayed response and recurrence could be assessed. In both human patients and the C3H/HeJ mouse model, the study applied high-throughput TCRbeta sequencing to look at T cell clonal expansion in alopecia areata. On the human side, TCRbeta sequencing was run on scalp tissue and on sorted CD4+ and CD8+ peripheral blood T cells from healthy controls and from alopecia areata patients with either patchy or totalis/universalis disease. Biopsies were taken from tofacitinib-treated patients at baseline and again at 4 and 24 weeks into treatment, and several of those patients also had a later scalp biopsy. Clonality in the scalp was compared among normal scalp (n=4), patchy alopecia areata scalp (n=8), and alopecia totalis/universalis scalp (n=8). RNA was obtained with the PAXgene miRNA kit for fixed scalp, the miRNeasy kit for PBMCs, and the RNeasy kit for mouse skin. Amplification of TCRbeta CDR3 regions was done by immunoSEQ multiplex PCR using 35 Vbeta forward primers and 13 Jbeta reverse primers. Paper-wide results and their limitations: Higher clonality and more expanded CD8+ clones were observed in lesional scalp than in normal scalp, particularly in alopecia totalis/universalis, a finding suggestive of antigenic drive. Unlike mouse skin, where gammadelta T cells dominate, normal human skin contains resident alphabeta T cells that get sequenced too, which complicates analysis of the scalp TCR repertoire. TCR sequences shared between patients were less clear than in mice, possibly partly because of HLA diversity in the patient population.

Lesional scalp punch biopsies and peripheral blood were collected from alopecia areata patients. PBMCs were isolated by density centrifugation and stained for CD3, CD4 and CD8, and CD4+ and CD8+ T cells were sorted on a FACSAria. CDR1 and CDR2 were assigned from the germline V gene as SQVTM and ANQGSEA. From the cysteine through the phenylalanine, the CDR3 covers 13 amino acids. CDR3 DNA only is kept here, 39 bases in frame from base 1. Relative to germline, V is missing 7 bases and J is missing 2 bases, with 6 bases of the junction outside any gene match. Libraries were built with the immunoSEQ multiplex PCR assay. To provide template for TCR sequencing, every sample had RNA extracted and reverse transcribed into cDNA. SuperScript III was used to make first-strand cDNA, primed with a 2:1 mix of oligo-dT and random hexamers. A synthetic immune receptor repertoire was used to assess amplification bias, and residual bias was removed computationally. The study's own analysis went as follows. Raw reads were preprocessed to remove errors, and CDR3 was defined according to IMGT conventions as the region from the conserved cysteine to phenylalanine. Clonality was computed as 1 minus the Shannon entropy, with the entropy normalized by log2 of the number of productive unique TCRs. Whether scalp clones were CD4 or CD8 was inferred by matching scalp TCRbeta sequences against CD4 and CD8 repertoires sorted from blood. Here the immuneACCESS table is served through TCRdb, limited to in-frame sequences with V and J called. Missing clones are a known gap in these copies; in checked studies unresolved V genes cover under half, and the rest lacks a known reason. That table supplies the V and J calls and clone size; D and trimming were determined from the DNA. The sample table contains around 100,000 clones; only one count was recorded for around 38% of them. The top ten hold 1% to 1.5% of the sample.

Specimen: CD4+ T cells sorted from blood. This receptor chain uses TRBV29-1 and TRBJ2-5, with 8 central nucleotides matching TRBD1. The sequence derives from a human donor with alopecia areata. The nucleotide sequence is given as TGCAGCGGAGGACAGGGAAGGCAAGAGACCCAGTACTTC. This encodes CSGGQGRQETQYF.